One and the same sample provided the 17 T cell receptor beta chains below, sequenced in a study of blood T cell repertoires in COVID-19. The method was immunoSEQ multiplex PCR; TCRdb's version includes in-frame clones alone and lacks a portion of them. The sample consists of about 170,000 clones, less than 90% of them appearing once. Sequenced sample: peripheral blood. The source of these receptors is a woman aged 55-75 years with COVID-19, enrolled during active disease.

The chain carries TRBV27 and TRBJ1-5, with 7 bases identical to TRBD1. Trimming took 0 bases from V and 4 from J; bases not matched to a gene: 3. From germline, CDR1 is MNHEY and CDR2 SMNVEV (reference sequence). The CDR3 is 15 residues long. The CDR3 coding sequence is TGTGCCAGCAGTTTATCCGACAGGGTGAATCAGCCCCAGCATTTT. Amino acid sequence: CASSLSDRVNQPQHF.

In its sample, this clone was seen a few times. The chain joins TRBV10-3 to TRBJ1-2, with a weak D call TRBD1 (6 bases). CDR3 length: 16 residues. Trimming left V 6 bases short and J 3 bases short, with 20 bases between. Germline V lookup: CDR1 ENHRY, CDR2 SYGVKD. CDR3 in DNA: TGTGCCATCAGGAAAAGACAGGAACCTGGGGACTATGGCTACACCTTC. Its translation: CAIRKRQEPGDYGYTF.

The chain has TRBV10-3 and TRBJ2-3; no clear D. The CDR3 has 12 amino acids. Trimming pared 2 bases from V and 6 bases from J, leaving 6 bases between. Germline CDR1 ENHRY, CDR2 SYGVKD. For the CDR3, the DNA is TGTGCCATCAGTGAGGAGGTTGATACGCAGTATTTT. Translated, it gives CAISEEVDTQYF.

The chain has TRBV4-1 and TRBJ2-1, with 11 positions matching TRBD2. This CDR3 has 15 residues. Germline lookup yields CDR1 MGHRA and CDR2 YSYEKL. V lost 4 bases and J lost 5; bases outside the gene matches: 4. CDR3 DNA: TGCGCCAGCAGCCGAACGGGACTAGCGGACAATGAGCAGTTCTTC. Amino acids: CASSRTGLADNEQFF.

The chain links TRBV19 to TRBJ1-4; 7 nucleotides agree with TRBD1. Germline CDR1 is LNHDA and CDR2 is SQIVND (reference sequence). V dropped 7 bases and J dropped 2; count of bases not matched to a gene: 4. This CDR3 spans 14 amino acids. The CDR3 reads CASKRGRTNEKLFF. CDR3 coding DNA: TGTGCCAGTAAGAGGGGGCGCACTAATGAAAAACTGTTTTTT.

The CDR3 protein is CASPVSEFGGYNQPQHF. DNA of the CDR3: TGTGCCAGTCCCGTCTCAGAATTCGGGGGGTACAATCAGCCCCAGCATTTT. The chain uses TRBV2 and TRBJ1-5; the D gene is possibly TRBD1 (5 bases). This CDR3 comprises 17 residues. The V gene's germline CDR1 is SNHLY and CDR2 FYNNEI. V shed 9 bases and J shed 3 bases, with 24 bases lying between them.

This chain links TRBV5-4 with TRBJ1-2; no definite D call. The CDR3 is 16 amino acids. V lost 3 bases and J 4 bases, leaving 19 bases between the germline ends. The germline CDR1 and CDR2 sequences are SGHNT and YYREEE (reference sequence). This CDR3 reads CASSSGPLSRPYGYTF. The CDR3 region has the DNA TGTGCCAGCAGCTCTGGGCCATTATCAAGGCCCTATGGCTACACCTTC.

This chain links TRBV28 with TRBJ1-5, with 9 bases aligning to TRBD1. The germline V gene has CDR1 MDHEN and CDR2 SYDVKM. The ends lost 4 bases at V and 2 bases at J; junction bases unmatched: 3. The CDR3 is 15 amino acids. For the CDR3, the DNA is TGTGCCAGCAGTTCCTGGACAGGGGGCAATCAGCCCCAGCATTTT. The encoded protein is CASSSWTGGNQPQHF.

This chain links TRBV4-3 with TRBJ2-7; 7 positions match TRBD1. The CDR3 covers 15 residues. V was pared by 0 bases and J by 1 base, with 3 bases of the junction left unmatched. Germline V gene sequence: CDR1 LGHNA, CDR2 YSLEER. CDR3 sequence (DNA): TGCGCCAGCAGCCAAGAGCCGGGACAGTCCTACGAGCAGTACTTC. Protein product: CASSQEPGQSYEQYF.

This sequence joins TRBV5-4 and TRBJ2-1, with D hard to call. V lost 4 bases and J lost 8, with 19 bases in between. Germline-derived CDR1 and CDR2 are SGHNT and YYREEE (reference sequence). The CDR3 sequence is 15 residues long. CDR3 amino acids: CASSLWVSEWDEQFF. In DNA, the CDR3 is TGTGCCAGCAGCCTCTGGGTCTCGGAGTGGGATGAGCAGTTCTTC.

The V call is TRBV6-6, the J call TRBJ2-5, with TRBD1 matching 8 bases. Germline CDR1 MNHNY, CDR2 SVGAGI (reference sequence). V shed 6 bases, J shed 5 bases, and the junction held 11 bases outside the gene matches. This CDR3 is built from 15 residues. CDR3: CASSPPGQGRETQYF. CDR3 DNA sequence: TGTGCCAGCAGCCCTCCCGGACAGGGAAGGGAGACCCAGTACTTC.

This clone has just a few counts. J is TRBJ2-7 and V is TRBV30, with TRBD2 matching 9 bases. The junction had 0 bases not matched to a gene; V was cut back by 0 bases and J by 0 bases. The CDR3 is made up of 14 amino acids. CDR1 is GTSNPN and CDR2 is SVGIG in the germline V gene (reference sequence). The chain's CDR3 is CAWSVSGSSYEQYF. Written as DNA, the CDR3 is TGTGCCTGGAGTGTTAGCGGGAGCTCCTACGAGCAGTACTTC.

The chain recombines TRBV5-8 with TRBJ2-7; 7 bases map to TRBD1. Germline values: CDR1 SGHTS, CDR2 YDEGEE. V was pared by 3 bases and J by 6 bases, with 9 bases of the junction left unmatched. The length of the CDR3 is 14 residues. CDR3 DNA: TGTGCCAGCAGCTGGGACGGCAGGGGGTCCGAGCAGTACTTC. Translated: CASSWDGRGSEQYF.

V is TRBV7-2 and J is TRBJ1-2; D is possibly TRBD1 (6 bases). V lost 3 bases to trimming and J lost 4 bases, with 12 bases between them. The germline V gene encodes CDR1 SGHTA and CDR2 FQGNSA. This CDR3 is built from 14 residues. In DNA form, the CDR3 reads TGTGCCAGCAGCTTTACCGGGACATCCTATGGCTACACCTTC. It codes for CASSFTGTSYGYTF.

This clone was counted a few times. V gene TRBV9 combines with J gene TRBJ1-1; D remains unclear. Germline V CDR1 and CDR2: SGDLS, YYNGEE. V dropped 3 bases and J dropped 0 bases, with 6 bases sitting between them. The CDR3 runs 13 residues. CDR3 amino acids: CASSADMNTEAFF. CDR3 in DNA: TGTGCCAGCAGCGCAGACATGAACACTGAAGCTTTCTTT.

The chain couples TRBV30 to TRBJ1-6; 7 positions agree with TRBD1. The germline V gene has CDR1 GTSNPN and CDR2 SVGIG (reference sequence). V lost 5 bases and J lost 10; bases outside the gene matches: 8. This CDR3 has 13 amino acids. CDR3 loop: CAWSTYRGSPLHF. The CDR3 DNA sequence: TGTGCCTGGTCCACGTACAGGGGATCACCCCTCCACTTT.

In this sample, this clone turned up once. The chain's CDR3 is CASRDAGGYGYTF. In DNA form, the CDR3 reads TGTGCCAGCAGGGACGCAGGGGGTTATGGCTACACCTTC. The gene calls are TRBV12-3 or TRBV12-4 and TRBJ1-2; 7 bases align to TRBD1. V trimming: 6 bases; J trimming: 5 bases; junction bases outside the gene matches: 6. The length of the CDR3 is 13 residues.